The rows below give T cell receptor beta chains drawn from one sample of a study of CD8 T cells in Susac syndrome. TCRdb called the immunoSEQ multiplex PCR reads again in MiXCR, with one record for every CDR3 protein. The table shows 150,000 to 180,000 distinct CDR3 sequences, with approximately 95% occurring only once. Sequencing was done on a sample of CD4+ T cells from PBMCs. These receptors originate from a human donor with Susac syndrome. Both conserved end residues are part of each CDR3. D genes are given only for firm matches. Size tells how often a clone was seen (once, few, many) or the class of an expanded clone, and some rows leave it out.

TRBV14,-,TRBJ1-2,-,TGTGCCAGCAGCCAAGGCAGGGGTTACTATGGCTACACCTTC,CASSQGRGYYGYTF
TRBV29-1,-,TRBJ2-3,-,TGCAGCGTTGCTTCCGGAACAGGGAGCACAGATACGCAGTATTTT,CSVASGTGSTDTQYF
TRBV18,-,TRBJ2-6,-,TGTGCCAGCTCACCACAGTCAAATGGGGCCAACGTCCTGACTTTC,CASSPQSNGANVLTF
TRBV4-1,-,TRBJ2-7,-,TGCGCCAGCAGCCAAGTTACCGAATCCTACGAGCAGTACTTC,CASSQVTESYEQYF
TRBV7-3,TRBD2,TRBJ2-5,-,TGTGCCAGCAGCAGAGGACTAGCGGGGTACCAAGAGACCCAGTACTTC,CASSRGLAGYQETQYF
TRBV9,-,TRBJ2-2,-,TGTGCCAGCACCATAAGCGTCACCGGGGAGCTGTTTTTT,CASTISVTGELFF
TRBV29-1,-,TRBJ1-1,-,TGCAGCGTTGAAAGGGGCAGGCCGAACACTGAAGCTTTCTTT,CSVERGRPNTEAFF
TRBV25-1,TRBD1,TRBJ2-4,-,TGTGCCAGCAGTTCGCCCCGGGACAGGGGAGGCAACATTCAGTACTTC,CASSSPRDRGGNIQYF
TRBV9,-,TRBJ1-2,-,TGTGCCAGCAGCCGGACAAGCCCTTTCGGCTACACCTTC,CASSRTSPFGYTF
TRBV6-1,-,TRBJ2-6,-,TGTGCCAGCAAAAACGACGGGAGCTACTCTGGGGCCAACGTCCTGACTTTC,CASKNDGSYSGANVLTF
TRBV6-2/TRBV6-3,TRBD1,TRBJ2-3,few,TGTGCCAGCAGTCCGGGACAGAGAACAGATACGCAGTATTTT,CASSPGQRTDTQYF
TRBV29-1,-,TRBJ1-2,-,TGCAGCGTTGAGACGGACACCAGAAACGGCTACACCTTC,CSVETDTRNGYTF
TRBV20-1,-,TRBJ1-2,-,TGCTTGGGGAGTACTCTCGGTGGCTACACCTTC,CLGSTLGGYTF
TRBV18,TRBD1,TRBJ2-4,-,TGTGCCAGCTCAACGAACAGGGGCCCGCATGGACGAAACATTCAGTACTTC,CASSTNRGPHGRNIQYF
TRBV7-9,-,TRBJ2-3,few,TGTGCCAGCAGTCCCCCCACAGATACGCAGTATTTT,CASSPPTDTQYF
TRBV3-1,TRBD1,TRBJ2-1,-,TGTGCCAGCAGCCCGGGACAGGGGTCCAACAATGAGCAGTTCTTC,CASSPGQGSNNEQFF